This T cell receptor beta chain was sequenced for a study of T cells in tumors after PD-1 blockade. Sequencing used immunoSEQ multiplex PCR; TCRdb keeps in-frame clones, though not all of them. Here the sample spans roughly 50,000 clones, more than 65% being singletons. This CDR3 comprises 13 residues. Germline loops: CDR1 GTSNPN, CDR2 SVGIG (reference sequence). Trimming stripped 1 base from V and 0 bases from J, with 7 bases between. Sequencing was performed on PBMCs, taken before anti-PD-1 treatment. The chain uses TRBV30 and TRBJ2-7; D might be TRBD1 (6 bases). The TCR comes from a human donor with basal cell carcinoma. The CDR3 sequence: CAWSEDSSYEQYF. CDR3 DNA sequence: TGTGCCTGGAGTGAGGACAGCTCCTACGAGCAGTACTTC.